This T cell receptor beta chain came from a study of glioma-infiltrating T cells after dendritic cell vaccination. The wider study: Between the early 2000s and the early 2010s, patients got autologous tumor lysate-pulsed dendritic cell vaccines.

Notes on the study in general: Patients with more pretreatment TILs had longer time to progression and survival.

Remarks on this clone: Antigen: not known.

Clones were read by immunoSEQ multiplex PCR, and TCRdb kept only the in-frame ones, dropping some. The top ten clones hold approximately 6% of a sample with about 100,000 clones, roughly 83% of them seen once. V gave up 5 bases and J gave up 3 bases; unmatched junction bases: 3. CDR1 and CDR2 from the germline V gene are SNHLY and FYNNEI. This CDR3 has 16 residues. Fresh-frozen tumor tissue and more than two years of survival data were available for all. Blood PBMC samples: pre-vaccination, two weeks post third vaccination, and at tumor progression. This TCR came from a human donor with glioblastoma. The rearrangement joins TRBV2 to TRBJ2-3; TRBD2 matches 15 bases. The specimen was blood, collected before dendritic cell vaccination. The CDR3 DNA sequence: TGTGCCAGCAGTTTGGGACTAGCGGGGGGTACAGATACGCAGTATTTT. Its protein is CASSLGLAGGTDTQYF. Supplemented by reference TRBV2 and TRBJ2-3, the full variable domain reads EPEVTQTPSHQVTQMGQEVILRCVPISNHLYFYWYRQILGQKVEFLVSFYNNEISEKSEIFDDQFSVERPDGSNFTLKIRSTKLEDSAMYFCASSLGLAGGTDTQYFGPGTRLTVL.